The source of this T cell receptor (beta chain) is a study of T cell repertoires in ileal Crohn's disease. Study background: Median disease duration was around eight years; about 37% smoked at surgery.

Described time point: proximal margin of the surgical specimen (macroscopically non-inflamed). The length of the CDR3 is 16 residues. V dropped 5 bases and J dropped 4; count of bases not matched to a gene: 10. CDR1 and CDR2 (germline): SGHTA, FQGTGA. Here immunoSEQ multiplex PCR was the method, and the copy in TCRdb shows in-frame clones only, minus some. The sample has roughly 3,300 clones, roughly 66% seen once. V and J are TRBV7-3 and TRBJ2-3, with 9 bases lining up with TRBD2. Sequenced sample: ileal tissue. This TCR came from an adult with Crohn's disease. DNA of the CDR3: TGTGCCAGCAGCCTGGGAAGGGGACTAGCAGCAGATACGCAGTATTTT. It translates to CASSLGRGLAADTQYF.